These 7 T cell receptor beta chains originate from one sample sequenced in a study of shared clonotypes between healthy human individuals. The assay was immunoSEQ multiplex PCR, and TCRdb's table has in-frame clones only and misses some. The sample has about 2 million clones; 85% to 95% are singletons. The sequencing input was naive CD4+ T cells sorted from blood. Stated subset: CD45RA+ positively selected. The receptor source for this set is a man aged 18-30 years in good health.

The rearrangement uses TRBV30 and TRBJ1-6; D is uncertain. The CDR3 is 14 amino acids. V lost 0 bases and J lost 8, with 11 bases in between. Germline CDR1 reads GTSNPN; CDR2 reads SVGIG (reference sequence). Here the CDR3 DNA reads TGTGCCTGGAGTGTACGGCAGGCAGATTCACCCCTCCACTTT. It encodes CAWSVRQADSPLHF.

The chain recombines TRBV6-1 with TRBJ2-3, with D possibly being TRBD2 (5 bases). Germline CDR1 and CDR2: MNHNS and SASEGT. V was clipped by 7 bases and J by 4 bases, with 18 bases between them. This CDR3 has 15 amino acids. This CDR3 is CASNMAHEGADTQYF. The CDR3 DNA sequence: TGTGCCAGCAACATGGCACATGAGGGTGCAGATACGCAGTATTTT.

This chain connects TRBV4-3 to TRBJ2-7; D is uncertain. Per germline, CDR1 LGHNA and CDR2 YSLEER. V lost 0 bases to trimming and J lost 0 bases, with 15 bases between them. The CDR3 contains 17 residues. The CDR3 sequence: CASSQDRFGVSSYEQYF. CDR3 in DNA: TGCGCCAGCAGCCAAGATCGGTTTGGCGTGAGCTCCTACGAGCAGTACTTC.

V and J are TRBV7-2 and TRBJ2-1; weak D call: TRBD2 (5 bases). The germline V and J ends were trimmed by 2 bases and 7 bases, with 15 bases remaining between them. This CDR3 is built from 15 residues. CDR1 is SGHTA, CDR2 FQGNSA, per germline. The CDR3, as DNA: TGTGCCAGCAGCTTATGGCGGGTCTCGATTAATGAGCAGTTCTTC. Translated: CASSLWRVSINEQFF.

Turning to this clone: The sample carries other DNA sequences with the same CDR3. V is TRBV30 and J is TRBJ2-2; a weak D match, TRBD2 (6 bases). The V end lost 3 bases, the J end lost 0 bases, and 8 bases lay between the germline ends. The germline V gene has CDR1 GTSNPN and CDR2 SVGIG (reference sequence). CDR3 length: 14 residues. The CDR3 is CAWSSGANTGELFF. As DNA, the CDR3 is TGTGCCTGGAGCTCGGGGGCGAACACCGGGGAGCTGTTTTTT.

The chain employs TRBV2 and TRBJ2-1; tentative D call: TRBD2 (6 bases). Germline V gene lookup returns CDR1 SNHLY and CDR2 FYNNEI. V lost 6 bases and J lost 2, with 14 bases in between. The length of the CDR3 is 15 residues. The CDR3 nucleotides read TGTGCCAGCAGGGAGGGTCCTCCCCCCTACAATGAGCAGTTCTTC. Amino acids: CASREGPPPYNEQFF. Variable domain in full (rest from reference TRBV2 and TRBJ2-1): EPEVTQTPSHQVTQMGQEVILRCVPISNHLYFYWYRQILGQKVEFLVSFYNNEISEKSEIFDDQFSVERPDGSNFTLKIRSTKLEDSAMYFCASREGPPPYNEQFFGPGTRLTVL.

CDR3 sequence: CASSPIEGTEAFF. CDR3 in DNA: TGTGCCAGCAGCCCAATAGAGGGCACTGAAGCTTTCTTT. The chain has TRBV7-9 and TRBJ1-1; D remains ambiguous. This CDR3 region has 13 residues. Germline assignment: CDR1 SEHNR and CDR2 FQNEAQ (reference sequence). The germline V and J ends were trimmed by 5 bases and 4 bases, with 11 bases remaining between them.